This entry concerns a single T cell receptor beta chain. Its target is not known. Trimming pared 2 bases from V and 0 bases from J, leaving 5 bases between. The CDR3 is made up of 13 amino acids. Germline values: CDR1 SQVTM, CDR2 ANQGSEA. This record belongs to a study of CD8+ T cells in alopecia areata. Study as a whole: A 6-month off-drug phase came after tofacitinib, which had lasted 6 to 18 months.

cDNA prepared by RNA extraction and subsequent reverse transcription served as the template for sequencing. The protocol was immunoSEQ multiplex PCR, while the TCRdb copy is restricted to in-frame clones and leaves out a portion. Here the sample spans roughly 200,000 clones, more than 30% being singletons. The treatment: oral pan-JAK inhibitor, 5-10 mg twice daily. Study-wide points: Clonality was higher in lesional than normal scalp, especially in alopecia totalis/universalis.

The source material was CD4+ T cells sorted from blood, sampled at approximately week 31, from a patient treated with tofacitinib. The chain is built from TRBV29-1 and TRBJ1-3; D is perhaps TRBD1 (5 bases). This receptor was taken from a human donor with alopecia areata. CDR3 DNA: TGCAGCGTTGAAAGGGGCTCTGGAAACACCATATATTTT. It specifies CSVERGSGNTIYF.